Listed below are T cell receptor beta chains from one sample, sequenced in a study of sequential checkpoint blockade in melanoma. Only in-frame clones appear in the TCRdb table, and some are missing; sequencing was by immunoSEQ multiplex PCR. The table lists roughly 30,000 clones, more than 65% of them singletons. Sequencing was performed on CD8+ T cells sorted from blood (inferred from file names), taken from a patient given nivolumab and ipilimumab in sequence. The receptors shown here come from a human donor with melanoma. Both conserved end residues are part of each CDR3.

cdr3_aa: CASSLAQSTDTQYF
v_call: TRBV6-5
j_call: TRBJ2-3

cdr3_aa: CATIAIGDGYTF
v_call: TRBV10-3
j_call: TRBJ1-2

cdr3_aa: CASSLASGELVEQYF
v_call: TRBV7-6
j_call: TRBJ2-7

cdr3_aa: CASSFLGVGNQPQHF
v_call: TRBV5-6
j_call: TRBJ1-5

cdr3_aa: CASSNPGGSYEQYF
v_call: TRBV7-9
j_call: TRBJ2-7

cdr3_aa: CASRVAGYPNEQFF
v_call: TRBV6-5
j_call: TRBJ2-1

cdr3_aa: CASSFYSYEQYF
v_call: TRBV5-5
j_call: TRBJ2-7

cdr3_aa: CASSFIGGNTEAFF
v_call: TRBV28
j_call: TRBJ1-1

cdr3_aa: CASSLGGQGQGHTGYTF
v_call: TRBV7-6
j_call: TRBJ1-2

cdr3_aa: CASSLTGGWYEQYF
v_call: TRBV9
j_call: .

cdr3_aa: CASSAPTGTPYEQYF
v_call: TRBV6-1
j_call: TRBJ2-7

cdr3_aa: CASSFATSTEQFF
v_call: TRBV27
j_call: TRBJ2-1

cdr3_aa: CASSIDREDEQYF
v_call: TRBV19
j_call: TRBJ2-7

cdr3_aa: CASSYGVTYEQYF
v_call: TRBV7-7
j_call: TRBJ2-7

cdr3_aa: CASSLGDRAPEAFF
v_call: TRBV5-6
j_call: TRBJ1-1

cdr3_aa: CASSLSGAYYEQYF
v_call: TRBV27
j_call: TRBJ2-7

cdr3_aa: CASSGVGAGGLYNEQFF
v_call: TRBV5-6
j_call: TRBJ2-1

cdr3_aa: CASSPPGVFPYEQYF
v_call: TRBV28
j_call: TRBJ2-7

cdr3_aa: CASSSTLAGLRDEQFF
v_call: TRBV7-9
j_call: TRBJ2-1

cdr3_aa: CASSIDSGLYGYTF
v_call: TRBV5-6
j_call: TRBJ1-2

cdr3_aa: CASSQDLLTSASTDTQYF
v_call: TRBV14
j_call: TRBJ2-3

cdr3_aa: CASSEGVYEQYF
v_call: TRBV2
j_call: TRBJ2-7

cdr3_aa: CASSERYLAGAYEQYF
v_call: TRBV2
j_call: TRBJ2-7

cdr3_aa: CASHAKPGEPDTGELFF
v_call: TRBV9
j_call: TRBJ2-2

cdr3_aa: CASSSTGQSYEQYF
v_call: TRBV28
j_call: TRBJ2-7

cdr3_aa: CASSLAPYTEAFF
v_call: TRBV5-1
j_call: TRBJ1-1

cdr3_aa: CASSAVRERSNQPQHF
v_call: TRBV21-1
j_call: TRBJ1-5

cdr3_aa: CASNTRTGGSGNEQFF
v_call: TRBV10-1
j_call: TRBJ2-1

cdr3_aa: CASGPGMNTEAFF
v_call: TRBV2
j_call: TRBJ1-1

cdr3_aa: CASSSTVISNQPQHF
v_call: TRBV19
j_call: TRBJ1-5

cdr3_aa: CASSQSQGSAGNTIYF
v_call: TRBV23-1
j_call: TRBJ1-3

cdr3_aa: CASSQDPAAAYYEQYF
v_call: TRBV4-2
j_call: TRBJ2-7

cdr3_aa: CASSELAGGPETQYF
v_call: TRBV6-1
j_call: TRBJ2-5

cdr3_aa: CASIHRERDEKLFF
v_call: TRBV7-9
j_call: TRBJ1-4

cdr3_aa: CASSFSTSGSEQYF
v_call: TRBV27
j_call: TRBJ2-7

cdr3_aa: CASSRDRDTGELFF
v_call: TRBV19
j_call: TRBJ2-2